Below are 16 T cell receptor beta chains sequenced from a single sample in a study of blood T cell repertoires in COVID-19. Method: immunoSEQ multiplex PCR; TCRdb's copy keeps in-frame clones and lacks some. The table has some 250,000 clones, about 89% seen once. The specimen sequenced was PBMCs or T cells enriched from blood (not recorded which). These receptors all stem from a man aged 35 to 55 who had recovered from COVID-19.

DNA of the CDR3: TGTGCCAGCAGCCAGGGACAGGGCACAGATACGCAGTATTTT. It encodes CASSQGQGTDTQYF. V usage is TRBV7-3 and J usage is TRBJ2-3, with 8 bases matching TRBD1. The CDR3 is 14 amino acids. Germline loops: CDR1 SGHTA, CDR2 FQGTGA. J lost 1 base, V lost 5 bases, and 2 bases had no gene match.

The gene calls are TRBV5-4 and TRBJ2-7; possible D gene TRBD1, 6 bases. The V and J ends lost 3 bases and 5 bases respectively, with 18 bases between them. The CDR3 spans 15 residues. Germline values: CDR1 SGHNT, CDR2 YYREEE (reference sequence). This CDR3 is CASSSKQGPGNEQYF. CDR3 bases: TGTGCCAGCAGCTCAAAACAGGGTCCCGGGAACGAGCAGTACTTC. Combining the CDR3 with reference TRBV5-4 and TRBJ2-7 gives the whole variable domain ETGVTQSPTHLIKTRGQQVTLRCSSQSGHNTVSWYQQALGQGPQFIFQYYREEENGRGNFPPRFSGLQFPNYSSELNVNALELDDSALYLCASSSKQGPGNEQYFGPGTRLTVT.

This chain connects TRBV2 to TRBJ2-2; tentatively, D is TRBD1 (5 bases). Deletions cut 6 bases from V and 0 bases from J, with 14 bases between. Germline V lookup: CDR1 SNHLY, CDR2 FYNNEI. The CDR3 covers 16 residues. CDR3 sequence (DNA): TGTGCCAGCAGGTCAAACAGGCGATCGAACACCGGGGAGCTGTTTTTT. Its translation is CASRSNRRSNTGELFF.

The sample holds a few counts of this clone. The rearrangement links TRBV4-1 to TRBJ1-2, with 7 nucleotides matching TRBD1. V lost 3 bases and J lost 2; bases outside the gene matches: 9. CDR3 length: 16 amino acids. The germline V gene encodes CDR1 MGHRA and CDR2 YSYEKL. The CDR3 sequence is CASSHQRDSSNYGYTF. The CDR3 DNA is TGCGCCAGCAGCCACCAACGGGACAGCTCAAACTATGGCTACACCTTC.

The chain carries TRBV4-1 and TRBJ2-3, with TRBD2 identical over 9 bases. With V trimmed by 4 bases and J by 2 bases, 7 bases remained unmatched. CDR3 size: 16 residues. Germline loops: CDR1 MGHRA, CDR2 YSYEKL. CDR3 DNA: TGCGCCAGCAGCCTCGAGCGGGGGGCCTACACAGATACGCAGTATTTT. Protein product: CASSLERGAYTDTQYF.

The V call is TRBV5-4, the J call TRBJ1-4, with no clear D. V gave up 5 bases and J gave up 11 bases, with 16 bases separating them. Germline loops: CDR1 SGHNT, CDR2 YYREEE (reference sequence). CDR3 length: 13 amino acids. The CDR3 DNA sequence: TGTGCCAGCAGTCAATCGCGGGAGGGCAAACTGTTTTTT. Protein sequence: CASSQSREGKLFF.

This clone was observed a few times. This chain uses TRBV29-1 with TRBJ2-7, with D possibly being TRBD1 (6 bases). Germline V gives CDR1 SQVTM, CDR2 ANQGSEA. The CDR3 spans 14 residues. Trimming pared 3 bases from V and 0 bases from J, leaving 12 bases between. The CDR3 DNA follows: TGCAGCGTTGAGAGTACAGGGAGCTCCTACGAGCAGTACTTC. It translates to CSVESTGSSYEQYF.

The chain links TRBV5-1 to TRBJ1-1; D remains unclear. Germline CDR1 is SGHRS and CDR2 is YFSETQ. The CDR3 is 14 residues long. V was cut by 3 bases and J by 0 bases, with 9 bases left in between. The CDR3 sequence is CASSYTELNTEAFF. Here the CDR3 DNA reads TGCGCCAGCAGCTACACAGAGCTGAACACTGAAGCTTTCTTT.

This clone occurred a few times. J is TRBJ2-7 and V is TRBV5-1, with no clear D. There are 15 residues in the CDR3. Germline V gene lookup returns CDR1 SGHRS and CDR2 YFSETQ. The V gene lost 0 bases and the J gene lost 5 bases, with 15 bases spanning the gap. Written as DNA, the CDR3 is TGCGCCAGCAGCTTGGGGTCCGATCAGGCCGACGAGCAGTACTTC. It translates to CASSLGSDQADEQYF. Full variable domain (remainder filled in from reference TRBV5-1 and TRBJ2-7): KAGVTQTPRYLIKTRGQQVTLSCSPISGHRSVSWYQQTPGQGLQFLFEYFSETQRNKGNFPGRFSGRQFSNSRSEMNVSTLELGDSALYLCASSLGSDQADEQYFGPGTRLTVT.

The V gene is TRBV6-5, the J gene TRBJ1-1, with TRBD1 matching over 9 bases. Trimming cost V 6 bases and J 8 bases; bases outside gene matches: 10. The CDR3 spans 14 residues. Germline CDR1 is MNHEY and CDR2 is SVGAGI. CDR3 in DNA: TGTGCCAGCAGGACAAACCCGGGACAGGGAGAAGCTTTCTTT. Protein sequence: CASRTNPGQGEAFF.

The chain employs TRBV2 and TRBJ1-1; 7 bases are shared with TRBD1. The germline V gene has CDR1 SNHLY and CDR2 FYNNEI. The CDR3 covers 16 residues. With 1 base clipped from V and 8 bases from J, the junction kept 13 bases outside the gene matches. The CDR3, as DNA: TGTGCCAGCAGTGAAGTACAGGGGACCTTTACTCAAGAAGCTTTCTTT. Residues: CASSEVQGTFTQEAFF.

The genes are TRBV7-9 and TRBJ2-7; maybe TRBD1 (5 bases). CDR1 and CDR2 (germline): SEHNR, FQNEAQ (reference sequence). V was pared by 4 bases and J by 5 bases, with 6 bases between. The CDR3 spans 11 residues. CDR3 region: CASSSRDEQYF. Written as DNA, the CDR3 is TGTGCCAGCAGCTCCAGGGACGAGCAGTACTTC.

The chain combines TRBV4-2 with TRBJ2-7; TRBD2 might be the D (5 bases). Trimming stripped 2 bases from V and 5 bases from J, with 13 bases between. The CDR3 consists of 14 residues. Germline values: CDR1 LGHNA, CDR2 YNFKEQ. The CDR3 bases are TGTGCCAGCAGCCAAAAAACGGCGGGCGACGAGCAGTACTTC. It translates to CASSQKTAGDEQYF.

The chain is built from TRBV20-1 and TRBJ1-1; tentative D call: TRBD1 (5 bases). V gave up 6 bases and J gave up 1 base, with 6 bases separating them. The length of the CDR3 is 11 residues. The germline gives CDR1 DFQATT, CDR2 SNEGSKA (reference sequence). The CDR3 loop reads CSAGGNTEAFF. As DNA, the CDR3 is TGCAGTGCCGGGGGGAACACTGAAGCTTTCTTT.

The V and J genes are TRBV9 and TRBJ2-2; a weak D match, TRBD2 (6 bases). Germline V lookup: CDR1 SGDLS, CDR2 YYNGEE. The CDR3 covers 17 residues. The V end lost 3 bases, the J end lost 2 bases, and 17 bases lay between the germline ends. The CDR3 here is CASSAKIAEPNTGELFF. The CDR3 nucleotides are TGTGCCAGCAGCGCAAAGATAGCGGAACCAAACACCGGGGAGCTGTTTTTT.

This chain joins TRBV10-1 and TRBJ2-1, with TRBD2 matching over 9 bases. This CDR3 comprises 16 residues. The germline gives CDR1 WNHNN, CDR2 SYGVQD (reference sequence). After removal of 3 bases from V and 5 bases from J, the junction contained 8 bases not matched to a gene. In DNA, the CDR3 is TGCGCCAGCAGTGACCAGATAGCGGGGGCGAACAATGAGCAGTTCTTC. It specifies CASSDQIAGANNEQFF.